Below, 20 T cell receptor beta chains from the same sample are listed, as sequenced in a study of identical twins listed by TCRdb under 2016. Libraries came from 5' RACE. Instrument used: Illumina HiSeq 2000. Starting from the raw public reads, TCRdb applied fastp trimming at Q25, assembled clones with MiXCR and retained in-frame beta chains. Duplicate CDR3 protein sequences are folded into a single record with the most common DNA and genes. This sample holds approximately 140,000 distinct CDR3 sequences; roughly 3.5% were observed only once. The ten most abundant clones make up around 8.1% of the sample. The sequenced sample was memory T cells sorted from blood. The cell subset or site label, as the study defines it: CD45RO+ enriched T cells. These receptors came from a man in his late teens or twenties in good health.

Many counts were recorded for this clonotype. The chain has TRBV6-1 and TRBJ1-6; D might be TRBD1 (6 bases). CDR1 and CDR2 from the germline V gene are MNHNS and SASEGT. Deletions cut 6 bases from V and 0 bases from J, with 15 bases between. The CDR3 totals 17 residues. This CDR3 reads CASRIRTASSYNSPLHF. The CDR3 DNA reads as TGTGCCAGCAGGATTAGGACAGCGAGCTCCTATAATTCACCCCTCCACTTT.

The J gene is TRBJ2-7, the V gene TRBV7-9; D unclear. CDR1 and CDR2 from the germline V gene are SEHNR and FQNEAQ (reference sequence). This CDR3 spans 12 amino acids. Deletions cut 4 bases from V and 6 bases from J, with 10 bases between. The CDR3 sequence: CASSSIGAEQYF. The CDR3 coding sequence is TGTGCCAGCAGCTCGATAGGAGCCGAGCAGTACTTC. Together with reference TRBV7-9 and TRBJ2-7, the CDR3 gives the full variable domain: DTGVSQNPRHKITKRGQNVTFRCDPISEHNRLYWYRQTLGQGPEFLTYFQNEAQLEKSRLLSDRFSAERPKGSFSTLEIQRTEQGDSAMYLCASSSIGAEQYFGPGTRLTVT.

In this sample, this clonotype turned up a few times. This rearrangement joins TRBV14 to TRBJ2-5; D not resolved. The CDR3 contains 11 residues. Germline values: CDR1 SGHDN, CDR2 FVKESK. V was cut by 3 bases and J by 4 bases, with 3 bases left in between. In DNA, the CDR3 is TGTGCCAGCAGCCATGGAGAGACCCAGTACTTC. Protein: CASSHGETQYF.

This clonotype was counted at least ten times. The CDR3: CASSEGLAGSQETQYF. The CDR3 DNA follows: TGCGCCAGCAGTGAGGGACTAGCGGGATCGCAAGAGACCCAGTACTTC. The chain carries TRBV10-1 and TRBJ2-5; 12 bases are shared with TRBD2. The length of the CDR3 is 16 residues. Germline V gene data show CDR1 as WNHNN and CDR2 as SYGVQD (reference sequence). V dropped 2 bases and J dropped 2; count of bases not matched to a gene: 3.

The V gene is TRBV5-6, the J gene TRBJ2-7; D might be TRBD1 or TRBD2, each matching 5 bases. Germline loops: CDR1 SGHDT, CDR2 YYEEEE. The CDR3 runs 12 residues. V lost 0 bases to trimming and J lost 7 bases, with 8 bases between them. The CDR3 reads CASSLGQREQYV. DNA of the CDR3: TGTGCCAGCAGCTTGGGACAGCGGGAGCAGTACGTC.

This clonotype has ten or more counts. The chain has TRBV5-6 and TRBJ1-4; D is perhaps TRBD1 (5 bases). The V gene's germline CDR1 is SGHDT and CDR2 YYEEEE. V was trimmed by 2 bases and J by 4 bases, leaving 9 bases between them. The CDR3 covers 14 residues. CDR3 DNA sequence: TGTGCCAGCAGCTTCGGTCAGGGTAATGAAAAACTGTTTTTT. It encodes CASSFGQGNEKLFF.

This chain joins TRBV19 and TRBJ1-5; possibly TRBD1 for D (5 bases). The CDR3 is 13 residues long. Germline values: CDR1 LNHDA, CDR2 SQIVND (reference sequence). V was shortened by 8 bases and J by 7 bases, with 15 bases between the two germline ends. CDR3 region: CASGWQGIQPQHF. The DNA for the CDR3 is TGTGCCAGTGGCTGGCAGGGAATACAGCCCCAGCATTTT.

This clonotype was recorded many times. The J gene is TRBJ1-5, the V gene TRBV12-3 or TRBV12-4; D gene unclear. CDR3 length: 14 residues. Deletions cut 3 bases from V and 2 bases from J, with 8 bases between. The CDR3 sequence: CASSFRVGNQPQHF. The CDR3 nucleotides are TGTGCCAGCAGTTTTAGGGTTGGCAATCAGCCCCAGCATTTT.

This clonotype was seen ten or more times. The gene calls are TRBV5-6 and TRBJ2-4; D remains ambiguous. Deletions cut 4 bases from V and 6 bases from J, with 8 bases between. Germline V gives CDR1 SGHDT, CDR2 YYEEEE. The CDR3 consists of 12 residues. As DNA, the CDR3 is TGTGCCAGCAGCAAAGCCCGAAACATTCAGTACTTC. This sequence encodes CASSKARNIQYF.

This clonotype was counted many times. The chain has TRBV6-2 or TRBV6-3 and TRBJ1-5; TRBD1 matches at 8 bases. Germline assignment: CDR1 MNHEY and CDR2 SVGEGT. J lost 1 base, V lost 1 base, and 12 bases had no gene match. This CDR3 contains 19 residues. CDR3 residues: CASSYWTGSYRRSNQPQHF. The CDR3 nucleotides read TGTGCCAGCAGTTACTGGACAGGGTCATATCGGCGGAGCAATCAGCCCCAGCATTTT.

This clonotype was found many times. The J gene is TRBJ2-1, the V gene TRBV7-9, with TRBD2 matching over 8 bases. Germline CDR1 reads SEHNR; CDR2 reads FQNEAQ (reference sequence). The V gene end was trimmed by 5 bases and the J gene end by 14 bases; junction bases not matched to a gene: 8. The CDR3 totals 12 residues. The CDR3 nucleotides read TGTGCCAGCAGCGTAGACGGGACTAGTAAGTTCTTC. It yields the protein CASSVDGTSKFF.

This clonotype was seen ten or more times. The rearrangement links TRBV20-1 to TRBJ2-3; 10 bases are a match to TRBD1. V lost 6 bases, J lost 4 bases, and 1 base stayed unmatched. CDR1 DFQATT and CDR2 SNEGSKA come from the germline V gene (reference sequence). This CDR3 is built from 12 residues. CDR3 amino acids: CSAGTGADTQYF. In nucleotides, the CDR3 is TGCAGTGCCGGGACAGGGGCAGATACGCAGTATTTT.

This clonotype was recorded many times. The CDR3: CATSRDLLARELAGDNEQFF. CDR3 nucleotide sequence: TGTGCCACCAGCAGAGATTTACTGGCTCGGGAACTAGCGGGCGACAATGAGCAGTTCTTC. This chain uses TRBV15 with TRBJ2-1; 9 positions match TRBD2. The germline gives CDR1 LNHNV, CDR2 YYDKDF (reference sequence). CDR3 length: 20 amino acids. V lost 0 bases to trimming and J lost 5 bases; unmatched junction nucleotides: 17.

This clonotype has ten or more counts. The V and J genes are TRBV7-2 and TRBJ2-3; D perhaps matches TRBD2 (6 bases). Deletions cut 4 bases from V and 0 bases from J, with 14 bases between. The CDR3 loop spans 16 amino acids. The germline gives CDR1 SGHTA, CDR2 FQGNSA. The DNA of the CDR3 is TGTGCCAGCAGCTCCGGGGGACGGGCTAGCACAGATACGCAGTATTTT. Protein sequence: CASSSGGRASTDTQYF.

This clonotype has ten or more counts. CDR3 residues: CSVVEGSSNQPQHF. The CDR3 bases are TGCAGCGTTGTAGAAGGTTCTAGCAATCAGCCCCAGCATTTT. The chain recombines TRBV29-1 with TRBJ1-5, with no clear D. Germline V lookup: CDR1 SQVTM, CDR2 ANQGSEA. Trimming stripped 4 bases from V and 0 bases from J, with 10 bases between. The CDR3 runs 14 residues.

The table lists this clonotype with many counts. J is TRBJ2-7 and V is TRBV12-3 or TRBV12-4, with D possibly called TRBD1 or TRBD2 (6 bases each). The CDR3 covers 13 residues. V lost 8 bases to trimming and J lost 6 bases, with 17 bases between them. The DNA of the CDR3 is TGTGCCAGCGGCTTGGGGGGCCCGCTCGAGCAGTACTTC. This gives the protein CASGLGGPLEQYF.

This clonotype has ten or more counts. CDR3 sequence: CSASSPSSGLNNEQFF. CDR3 coding DNA: TGCAGTGCTAGTAGCCCATCTAGCGGGCTTAACAATGAGCAGTTCTTC. The V call is TRBV20-1, the J call TRBJ2-1, with 8 bases aligning to TRBD2. The CDR3 runs 16 residues. V shed 3 bases, J shed 5 bases, and the junction held 12 bases outside the gene matches. Germline CDR1 reads DFQATT; CDR2 reads SNEGSKA (reference sequence).

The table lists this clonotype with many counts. The CDR3 protein is CASSLALSDGNTIYF. CDR3 bases: TGCGCCAGCAGCTTGGCCCTGTCGGATGGAAACACCATATATTTT. V usage is TRBV5-1 and J usage is TRBJ1-3; D is undetermined. This CDR3 comprises 15 residues. Trimming cost V 0 bases and J 3 bases, with 10 bases left between them. The germline gives CDR1 SGHRS, CDR2 YFSETQ.

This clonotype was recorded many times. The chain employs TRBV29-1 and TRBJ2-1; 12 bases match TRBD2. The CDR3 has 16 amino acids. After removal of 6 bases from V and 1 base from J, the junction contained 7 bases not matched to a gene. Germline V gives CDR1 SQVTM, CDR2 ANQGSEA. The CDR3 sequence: CSVATTSGRSYNEQFF. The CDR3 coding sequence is TGCAGCGTCGCCACTACTAGCGGGAGGTCCTACAATGAGCAGTTCTTC.

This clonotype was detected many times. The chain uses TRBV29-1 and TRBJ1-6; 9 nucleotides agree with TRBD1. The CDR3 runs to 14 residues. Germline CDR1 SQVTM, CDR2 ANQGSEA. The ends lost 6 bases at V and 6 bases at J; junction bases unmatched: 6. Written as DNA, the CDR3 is TGCAGCGTCCAACCGGGACAGGGTAATTCACCCCTCCACTTT. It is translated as CSVQPGQGNSPLHF.